This TCR beta chain was identified during a study of Graves' ophthalmopathy and Graves' hyperthyroidism. Study observations and caveats: A model of 13 signatures distinguished ophthalmopathy from stable hyperthyroidism at around 91% sensitivity and about 80% specificity.

The authors amplified TCR beta CDR3 regions from RNA transcripts. An initial RT-PCR round employing HTBI primers preceded a second-round multiplex PCR. TCRdb redid the calling of the multiplex PCR reads with MiXCR, one entry per CDR3 protein. The sample shows under 60,000 distinct CDR3 sequences, roughly 46% of them seen only once. This clonotype was detected ten times or more. The antigen is undetermined. The ends lost 4 bases at V and 6 bases at J; junction bases unmatched: 9. The CDR3 has 15 amino acids. CDR1 SGHTA and CDR2 FQGNSA come from the germline V gene. The sequencing input was peripheral blood. This chain uses TRBV7-2 with TRBJ1-5; 7 bases match TRBD1. The sequence derives from an adult woman with Graves' ophthalmopathy. The CDR3 sequence is CASSSRQGDSQPQHF. The DNA for the CDR3 is TGTGCCAGCAGCTCTAGACAGGGCGATAGTCAGCCCCAGCATTTT.